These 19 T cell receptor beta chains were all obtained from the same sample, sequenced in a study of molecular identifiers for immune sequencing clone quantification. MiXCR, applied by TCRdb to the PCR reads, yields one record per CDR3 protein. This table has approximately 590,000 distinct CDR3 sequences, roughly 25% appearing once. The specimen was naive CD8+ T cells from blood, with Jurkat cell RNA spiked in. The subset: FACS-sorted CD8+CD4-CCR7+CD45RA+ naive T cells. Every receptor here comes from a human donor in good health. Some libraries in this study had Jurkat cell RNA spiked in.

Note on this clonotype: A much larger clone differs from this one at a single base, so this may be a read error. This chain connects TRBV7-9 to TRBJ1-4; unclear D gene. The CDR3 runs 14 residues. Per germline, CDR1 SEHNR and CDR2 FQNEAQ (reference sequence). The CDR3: CAGSFSLSNEKLFF. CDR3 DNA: TGTGCCGGCAGCTTTTCACTGAGTAATGAAAAACTGTTTTTT.

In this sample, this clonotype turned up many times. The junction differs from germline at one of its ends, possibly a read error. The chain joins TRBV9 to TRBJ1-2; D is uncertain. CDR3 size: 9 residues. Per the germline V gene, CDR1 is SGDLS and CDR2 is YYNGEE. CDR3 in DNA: TGTGCCAGCAGCGTTCCCCCTCCCTTC. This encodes CASSVPPPF.

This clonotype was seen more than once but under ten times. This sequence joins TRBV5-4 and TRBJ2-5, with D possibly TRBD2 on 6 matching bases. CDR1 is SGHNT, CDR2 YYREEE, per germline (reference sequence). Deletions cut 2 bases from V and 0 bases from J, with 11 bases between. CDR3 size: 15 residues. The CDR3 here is CASSFRAGNQETQYF. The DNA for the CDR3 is TGTGCCAGCAGCTTCAGGGCGGGGAACCAAGAGACCCAGTACTTC. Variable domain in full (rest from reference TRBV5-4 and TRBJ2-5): ETGVTQSPTHLIKTRGQQVTLRCSSQSGHNTVSWYQQALGQGPQFIFQYYREEENGRGNFPPRFSGLQFPNYSSELNVNALELDDSALYLCASSFRAGNQETQYFGPGTRLLVL.

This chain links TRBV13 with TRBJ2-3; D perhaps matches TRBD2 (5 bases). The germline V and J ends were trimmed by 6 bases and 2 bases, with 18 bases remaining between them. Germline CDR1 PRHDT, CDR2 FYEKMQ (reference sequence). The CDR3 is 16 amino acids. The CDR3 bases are TGTGCCAGCAGTCAAAGGGCCGGGGTGCCCACAGATACGCAGTATTTT. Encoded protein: CASSQRAGVPTDTQYF.

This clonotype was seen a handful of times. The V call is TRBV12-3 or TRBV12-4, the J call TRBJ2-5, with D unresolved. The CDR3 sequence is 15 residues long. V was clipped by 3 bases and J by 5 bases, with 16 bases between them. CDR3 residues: CASSFPLERGETQYF. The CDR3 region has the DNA TGTGCCAGCAGTTTCCCGTTGGAGCGCGGCGAGACCCAGTACTTC.

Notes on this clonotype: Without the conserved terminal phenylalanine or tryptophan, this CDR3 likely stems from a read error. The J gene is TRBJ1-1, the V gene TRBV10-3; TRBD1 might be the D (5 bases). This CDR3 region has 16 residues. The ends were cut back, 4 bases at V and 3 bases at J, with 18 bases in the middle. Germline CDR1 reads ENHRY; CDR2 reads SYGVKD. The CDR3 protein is CAISGLGRGLDTEAFL. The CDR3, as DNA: TGTGCCATCAGTGGGTTGGGAAGGGGATTGGACACTGAAGCTTTCCTT.

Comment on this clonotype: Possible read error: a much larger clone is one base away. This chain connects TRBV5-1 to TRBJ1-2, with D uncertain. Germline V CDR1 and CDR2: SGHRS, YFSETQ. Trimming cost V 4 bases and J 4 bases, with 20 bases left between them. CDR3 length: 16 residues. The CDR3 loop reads CASSPHPDRPFYGYTF. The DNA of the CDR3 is TGCGCCAGCAGCCCACACCCGGACCGCCCTTTCTATGGCTACACCTTC. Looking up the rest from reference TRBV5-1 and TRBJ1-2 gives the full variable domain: KAGVTQTPRYLIKTRGQQVTLSCSPISGHRSVSWYQQTPGQGLQFLFEYFSETQRNKGNFPGRFSGRQFSNSRSEMNVSTLELGDSALYLCASSPHPDRPFYGYTFGSGTRLTVV.

The CDR3 region has the DNA TGCGCCAGCAGCTTGGGGCCGTCGACCACTGAAGCTTTCTTT. This gives the protein CASSLGPSTTEAFF. The chain uses TRBV5-1 and TRBJ1-1; unclear D gene. The V gene lost 0 bases and the J gene lost 4 bases, with 10 bases spanning the gap. There are 14 residues in the CDR3. Germline-derived CDR1 and CDR2 are SGHRS and YFSETQ.

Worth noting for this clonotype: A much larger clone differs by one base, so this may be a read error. In nucleotides, the CDR3 is TGTGCCAGCAGTTTGGTTCCAGGCCCCAAACAGCCCCAGCATTTT. Translating it yields CASSLVPGPKQPQHF. The V gene is TRBV28, the J gene TRBJ1-5, with no clear D. Trimming removed 3 bases from V and 7 bases from J, with 16 bases in between. This CDR3 has 15 residues. Germline CDR1 is MDHEN and CDR2 is SYDVKM. Supplemented by reference TRBV28 and TRBJ1-5, the full variable domain reads DVKVTQSSRYLVKRTGEKVFLECVQDMDHENMFWYRQDPGLGLRLIYFSYDVKMKEKGDIPEGYSVSREKKERFSLILESASTNQTSMYLCASSLVPGPKQPQHFGDGTRLSIL.

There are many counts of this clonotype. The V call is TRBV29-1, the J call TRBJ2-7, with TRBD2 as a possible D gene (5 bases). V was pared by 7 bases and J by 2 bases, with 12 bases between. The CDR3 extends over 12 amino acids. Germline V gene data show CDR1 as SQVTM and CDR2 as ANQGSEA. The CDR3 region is CSAESGTYEQYF. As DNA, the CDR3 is TGCAGCGCAGAAAGCGGAACCTACGAGCAGTACTTC.

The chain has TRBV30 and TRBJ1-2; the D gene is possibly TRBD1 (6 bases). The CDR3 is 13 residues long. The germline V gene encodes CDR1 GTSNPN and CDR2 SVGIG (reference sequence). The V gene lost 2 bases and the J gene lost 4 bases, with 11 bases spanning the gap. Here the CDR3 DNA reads TGTGCCTGGAGTATCGGACAGATCTATGGCTACACCTTC. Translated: CAWSIGQIYGYTF.

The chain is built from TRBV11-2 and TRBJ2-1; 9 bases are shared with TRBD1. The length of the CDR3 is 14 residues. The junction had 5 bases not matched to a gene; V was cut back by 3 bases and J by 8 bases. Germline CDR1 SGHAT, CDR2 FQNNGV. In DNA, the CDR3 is TGTGCCAGCAGCTTCGGGACAGGGTTAGATGAGCAGTTCTTC. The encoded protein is CASSFGTGLDEQFF.

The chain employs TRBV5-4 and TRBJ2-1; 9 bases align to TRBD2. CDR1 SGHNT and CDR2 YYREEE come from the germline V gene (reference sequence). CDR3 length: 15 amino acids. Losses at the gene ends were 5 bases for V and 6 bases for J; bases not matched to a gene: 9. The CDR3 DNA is TGTGCCAGCAGATTCAGCGGGGGGCCCTCCAATGAGCAGTTCTTC. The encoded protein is CASRFSGGPSNEQFF.

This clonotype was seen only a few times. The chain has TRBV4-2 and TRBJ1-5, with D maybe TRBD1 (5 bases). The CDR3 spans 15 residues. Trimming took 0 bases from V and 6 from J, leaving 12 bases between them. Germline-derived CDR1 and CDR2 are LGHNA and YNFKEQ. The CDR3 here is CASSQDRDESQPQHF. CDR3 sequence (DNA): TGTGCCAGCAGCCAAGACAGGGACGAAAGTCAGCCCCAGCATTTT.

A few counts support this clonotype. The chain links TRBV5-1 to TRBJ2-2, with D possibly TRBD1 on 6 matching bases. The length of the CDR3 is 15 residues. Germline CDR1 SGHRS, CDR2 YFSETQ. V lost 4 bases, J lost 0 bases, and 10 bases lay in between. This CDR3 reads CASSPDRPNTGELFF. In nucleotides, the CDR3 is TGCGCCAGCAGCCCCGACAGGCCGAACACCGGGGAGCTGTTTTTT.

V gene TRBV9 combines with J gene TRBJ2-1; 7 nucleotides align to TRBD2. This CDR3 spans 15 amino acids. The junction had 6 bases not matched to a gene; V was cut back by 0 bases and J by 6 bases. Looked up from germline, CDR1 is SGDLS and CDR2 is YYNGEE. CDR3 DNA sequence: TGTGCCAGCAGCGTAGGCGGGAGCCAGGGCAATGAGCAGTTCTTC. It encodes CASSVGGSQGNEQFF.

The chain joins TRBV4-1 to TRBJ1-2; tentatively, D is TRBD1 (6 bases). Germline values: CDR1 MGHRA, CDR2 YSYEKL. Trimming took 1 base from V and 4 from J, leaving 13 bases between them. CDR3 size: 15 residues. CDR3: CASSQVPGTPYGYTF. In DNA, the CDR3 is TGCGCCAGCAGCCAAGTCCCTGGGACACCCTATGGCTACACCTTC.

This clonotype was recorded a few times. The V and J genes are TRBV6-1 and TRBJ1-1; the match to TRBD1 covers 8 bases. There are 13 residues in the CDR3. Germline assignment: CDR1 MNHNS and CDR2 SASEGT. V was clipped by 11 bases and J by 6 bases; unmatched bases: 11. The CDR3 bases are TGTGCCGGAAGACAGCAGGGGGCTTCTGAAGCTTTCTTT. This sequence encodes CAGRQQGASEAFF.

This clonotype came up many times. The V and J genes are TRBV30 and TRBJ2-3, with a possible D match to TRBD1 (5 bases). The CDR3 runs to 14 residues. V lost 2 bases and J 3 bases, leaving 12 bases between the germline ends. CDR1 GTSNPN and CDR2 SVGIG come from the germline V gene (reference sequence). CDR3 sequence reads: CAWSWAGNTDTQYF. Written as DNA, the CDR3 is TGTGCCTGGAGTTGGGCAGGGAATACAGATACGCAGTATTTT.